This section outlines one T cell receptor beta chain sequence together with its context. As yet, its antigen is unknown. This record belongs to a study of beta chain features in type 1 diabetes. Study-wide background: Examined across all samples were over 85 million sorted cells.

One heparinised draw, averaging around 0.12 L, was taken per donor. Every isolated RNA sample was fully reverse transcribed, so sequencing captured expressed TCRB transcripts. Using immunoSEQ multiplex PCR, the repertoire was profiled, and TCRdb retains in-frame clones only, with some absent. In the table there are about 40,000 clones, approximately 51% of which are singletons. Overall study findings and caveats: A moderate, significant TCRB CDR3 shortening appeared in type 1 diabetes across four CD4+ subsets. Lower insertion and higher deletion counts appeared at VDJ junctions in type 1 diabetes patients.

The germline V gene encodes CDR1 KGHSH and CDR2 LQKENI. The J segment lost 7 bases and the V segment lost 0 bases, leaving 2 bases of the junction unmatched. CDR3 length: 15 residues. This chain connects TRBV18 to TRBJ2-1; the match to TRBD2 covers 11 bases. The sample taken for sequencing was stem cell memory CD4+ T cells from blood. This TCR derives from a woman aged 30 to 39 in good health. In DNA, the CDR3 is TGTGCCAGCTCACCACCTCTAGCGGGAGGTAATGAGCAGTTCTTC. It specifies CASSPPLAGGNEQFF.